What follows is one T cell receptor beta chain and its context. The entry originates in a study of blood T cell repertoires in COVID-19. TCRdb's table, derived via immunoSEQ multiplex PCR, lists solely in-frame clones and lacks some. This sample has 650,000 to 800,000 clones, with about 87% found just once. Sequencing used peripheral blood. This TCR was recovered from a woman between 18 and 30 years old with acute or convalescent COVID-19.

The CDR3 reads CASSPGRGIEQFF. Written as DNA, the CDR3 is TGTGCCAGCAGCCCCGGCAGGGGTATTGAGCAGTTCTTC. V gene TRBV11-1 combines with J gene TRBJ2-1, with D possibly TRBD1 on 6 matching bases. CDR1 and CDR2 from the germline V gene are SGHAT and FQDESV (reference sequence). Trimming cost V 5 bases and J 9 bases, with 14 bases left between them. The CDR3 is made up of 13 amino acids. Based on the CDR3 plus reference TRBV11-1 and TRBJ2-1, the full variable domain is EAEVAQSPRYKITEKSQAVAFWCDPISGHATLYWYRQILGQGPELLVQFQDESVVDDSQLPKDRFSAERLKGVDSTLKIQPAELGDSAMYLCASSPGRGIEQFFGPGTRLTVL.